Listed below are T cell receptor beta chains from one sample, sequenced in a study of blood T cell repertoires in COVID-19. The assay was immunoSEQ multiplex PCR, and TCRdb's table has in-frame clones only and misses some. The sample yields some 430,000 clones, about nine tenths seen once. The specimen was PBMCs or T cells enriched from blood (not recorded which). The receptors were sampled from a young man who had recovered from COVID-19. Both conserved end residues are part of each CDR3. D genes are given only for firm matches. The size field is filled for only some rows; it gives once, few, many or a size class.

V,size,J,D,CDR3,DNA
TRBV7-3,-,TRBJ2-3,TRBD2,CASSDGLAGFSDTQYF,TGTGCCAGCAGCGACGGACTAGCGGGATTTTCAGATACGCAGTATTTT
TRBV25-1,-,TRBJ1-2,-,CASSGAGYYGYTF,TGTGCCAGCAGTGGAGCAGGGTACTATGGCTACACCTTC
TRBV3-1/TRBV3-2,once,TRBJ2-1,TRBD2,CASSQNKGGLAGEGSYNEQFF,TGTGCCAGCAGCCAAAATAAGGGTGGGCTAGCGGGAGAAGGGTCCTACAATGAGCAGTTCTTC
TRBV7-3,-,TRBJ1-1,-,CASSRGTPNTEAFF,TGTGCCAGCAGCCGCGGGACGCCCAACACTGAAGCTTTCTTT
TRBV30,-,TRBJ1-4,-,CAWTGSANEKLFF,TGTGCCTGGACAGGGTCGGCTAATGAAAAACTGTTTTTT
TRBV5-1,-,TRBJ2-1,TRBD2,CASSLGLASYNEQFF,TGCGCCAGCAGCTTGGGACTAGCGAGCTACAATGAGCAGTTCTTC
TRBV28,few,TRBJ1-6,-,CATIDTPGGNSPLHF,TGTGCCACCATAGACACCCCTGGAGGGAATTCACCCCTCCACTTT
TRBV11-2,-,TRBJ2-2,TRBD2,CASSFPASGNTGELFF,TGTGCCAGCAGCTTCCCCGCTAGCGGGAACACCGGGGAGCTGTTTTTT
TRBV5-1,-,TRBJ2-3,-,CASSFRSSTDTQYF,TGCGCCAGCAGCTTTAGGAGTAGCACAGATACGCAGTATTTT
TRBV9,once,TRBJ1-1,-,CASSVDPGRNTEAFF,TGTGCCAGCAGCGTAGATCCGGGAAGGAACACTGAAGCTTTCTTT
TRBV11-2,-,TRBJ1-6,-,CASSLVGQAEGSYNSPLHF,TGTGCCAGCAGCTTAGTAGGCCAGGCGGAGGGGTCCTATAATTCACCCCTCCACTTT
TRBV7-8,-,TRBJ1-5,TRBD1,CASSPLDRGNQPQHF,TGTGCCAGCAGCCCGCTGGACAGGGGCAATCAGCCCCAGCATTTT
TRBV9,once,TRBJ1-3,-,CASTGTSGNTIYF,TGTGCCAGCACTGGCACCTCTGGAAACACCATATATTTT
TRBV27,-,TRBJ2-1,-,CASSSSRRDEQFF,TGTGCCAGCAGTTCAAGCAGGAGGGATGAGCAGTTCTTC
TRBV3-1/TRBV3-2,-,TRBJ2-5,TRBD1,CASSPRTGHQQETQYF,TGTGCCAGCAGCCCCCGGACAGGGCATCAACAAGAGACCCAGTACTTC
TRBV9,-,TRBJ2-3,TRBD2,CASSDFLGTSGSILPDTQYF,TGTGCCAGCAGCGATTTCCTTGGGACTAGCGGGAGTATACTCCCAGATACGCAGTATTTT
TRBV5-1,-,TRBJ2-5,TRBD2,CASSKTSVLQETQYF,TGCGCCAGCAGCAAGACTAGCGTCCTCCAAGAGACCCAGTACTTC
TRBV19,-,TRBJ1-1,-,CASSINRVAFF,TGTGCCAGTAGTATTAACAGGGTGGCTTTCTTT
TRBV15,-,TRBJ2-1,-,CATSRDHTEQFF,TGTGCCACCAGCAGAGATCATACAGAGCAGTTCTTC
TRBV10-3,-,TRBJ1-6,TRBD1,CAISELGQDNSPLHF,TGTGCCATCAGTGAGCTAGGACAGGATAATTCACCCCTCCACTTT
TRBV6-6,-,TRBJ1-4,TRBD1,CASSHRGSGEKLFF,TGTGCCAGCAGTCACAGGGGTTCTGGTGAAAAACTGTTTTTT
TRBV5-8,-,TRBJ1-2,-,CASRGSGKNYGYTF,TGTGCCAGCAGGGGTTCAGGGAAGAACTATGGCTACACCTTC
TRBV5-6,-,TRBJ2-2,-,CASSYPYTGELFF,TGTGCCAGCAGCTATCCCTACACCGGGGAGCTGTTTTTT
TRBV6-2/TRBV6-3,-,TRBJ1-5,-,CASSRSMTLYQPQHF,TGTGCCAGCAGTAGGTCTATGACACTGTATCAGCCCCAGCATTTT
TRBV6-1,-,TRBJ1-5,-,CASSEIIASQGLRPQHF,TGTGCCAGCAGTGAAATAATAGCGTCTCAGGGGCTTCGTCCCCAGCATTTT
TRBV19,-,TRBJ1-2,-,CASSSPSGAQGGYTF,TGTGCCAGTAGTTCTCCCTCTGGGGCGCAAGGAGGCTACACCTTC
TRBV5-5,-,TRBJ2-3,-,CASSPTGNLDTQYF,TGTGCCAGCAGCCCAACAGGGAACTTAGATACGCAGTATTTT
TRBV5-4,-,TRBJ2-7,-,CASSDLGGTPTQYF,TGTGCCAGCAGCGACCTGGGGGGTACCCCCACGCAGTACTTC
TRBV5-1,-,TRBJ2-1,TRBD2,CASSFGLAGDYEQFF,TGCGCCAGCAGCTTCGGACTAGCGGGAGATTATGAGCAGTTCTTC
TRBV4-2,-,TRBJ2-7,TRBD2,CASSQEGTSGVYEQYF,TGTGCCAGCAGCCAAGAAGGGACTAGCGGGGTATACGAGCAGTACTTC
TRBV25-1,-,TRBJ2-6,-,CASMTGYSGANVLTF,TGTGCCAGCATGACGGGTTACTCTGGGGCCAACGTCCTGACTTTC
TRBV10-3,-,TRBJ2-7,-,CAISARTDVPYEQYF,TGTGCCATCAGTGCAAGGACAGACGTCCCCTACGAGCAGTACTTC
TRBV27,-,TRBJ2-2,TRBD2,CASSYLAGGPTGELFF,TGTGCCAGCAGTTACCTAGCGGGAGGACCCACCGGGGAGCTGTTTTTT
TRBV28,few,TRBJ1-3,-,CASSLSSLLVGNTIYF,TGTGCCAGCAGTTTATCGAGCTTACTAGTCGGAAACACCATATATTTT
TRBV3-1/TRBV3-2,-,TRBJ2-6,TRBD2,CASSRRASGRAAGANVLTF,TGTGCCAGCAGCCGCCGGGCTAGCGGGAGGGCCGCTGGGGCCAACGTCCTGACTTTC